A single sample is the source of the 10 T cell receptor beta chains below, sequenced in a study of blood T cell repertoires in COVID-19. The method was immunoSEQ multiplex PCR; TCRdb's version includes in-frame clones alone and lacks a portion of them. The sample comprises roughly 250,000 clones, around nine tenths of which are singletons, and approximately 1.5% rests with the top ten. Material for sequencing was PBMCs or T cells enriched from blood (not recorded which). These TCRs come from a woman in her fifties or sixties who had recovered from COVID-19.

The chain recombines TRBV2 with TRBJ1-2; D is undetermined. The CDR3 extends over 13 amino acids. Trimming removed 8 bases at V and 4 bases at J, with 14 bases between. Germline CDR1 is SNHLY and CDR2 is FYNNEI. CDR3 DNA: TGTGCCAGCCTTCCTCCCTCCTCCTATGGCTACACCTTC. This encodes CASLPPSSYGYTF.

The chain links TRBV3-1 (or the pseudogene TRBV3-2) to TRBJ2-1, with 9 bases fitting TRBD1. CDR1 LGHDT and CDR2 YNNKEL come from the germline V gene (reference sequence). This CDR3 has 16 amino acids. Trimming cost V 3 bases and J 4 bases; bases outside gene matches: 7. The CDR3 sequence: CASSQERQGVYNEQFF. The CDR3 region has the DNA TGTGCCAGCAGCCAGGAACGACAGGGGGTGTACAATGAGCAGTTCTTC.

This clone was seen a few times. The chain uses TRBV5-1 and TRBJ1-4; 8 bases align to TRBD1. The CDR3 is made up of 16 amino acids. V lost 4 bases to trimming and J lost 8 bases; unmatched junction nucleotides: 13. CDR1 and CDR2 (germline): SGHRS, YFSETQ. In nucleotides, the CDR3 is TGCGCCAGCAGCCTCTCTCGAGGACAGGGACGGGAAAAACTGTTTTTT. Protein product: CASSLSRGQGREKLFF.

The chain is built from TRBV27 and TRBJ1-1; D remains ambiguous. Germline CDR1 reads MNHEY; CDR2 reads SMNVEV (reference sequence). CDR3 length: 12 amino acids. V gave up 6 bases and J gave up 3 bases, with 8 bases separating them. The CDR3 DNA follows: TGTGCCAGCAGGACGGGAGACACTGAAGCTTTCTTT. Protein product: CASRTGDTEAFF.

The chain links TRBV3-1 (or the pseudogene TRBV3-2) to TRBJ1-2, with D possibly being TRBD1 (6 bases). CDR3 length equals 16 residues. Germline assignment: CDR1 LGHDT and CDR2 YNNKEL (reference sequence). The germline V and J ends were trimmed by 7 bases and 1 base, with 19 bases remaining between them. The CDR3 is CASTLSVTGLNYGYTF. The CDR3 DNA sequence: TGTGCCAGCACCTTATCCGTCACAGGGCTTAACTATGGCTACACCTTC.

V is TRBV28 and J is TRBJ2-7, with D possibly TRBD2 on 5 matching bases. The ends were cut back, 2 bases at V and 2 bases at J, with 10 bases in the middle. The germline V gene has CDR1 MDHEN and CDR2 SYDVKM. The CDR3 covers 14 residues. This CDR3 reads CASSLIALAYEQYF. CDR3 in DNA: TGTGCCAGCAGTTTAATAGCACTAGCCTACGAGCAGTACTTC.

The sample holds a few counts of this clone. Other DNA sequences in the sample encode the same CDR3. The V and J genes are TRBV9 and TRBJ1-1, with D maybe TRBD1 (6 bases). V lost 0 bases, J lost 3 bases, and 6 bases lay in between. This CDR3 is 13 amino acids long. Germline V gives CDR1 SGDLS, CDR2 YYNGEE. This CDR3 reads CASSVGQDTEAFF. The CDR3 nucleotides are TGTGCCAGCAGCGTAGGACAGGACACTGAAGCTTTCTTT.

The chain couples TRBV21-1 to TRBJ1-4. TRBV21-1 is noted as a pseudogene. The CDR3 totals 11 residues. This CDR3 is CAIPGDEKLFF. CDR3 sequence (DNA): TGTGCCATACCGGGGGATGAAAAACTGTTTTTT.

V is TRBV19 and J is TRBJ1-2, with D perhaps matching TRBD1 (6 bases). The CDR3 is made up of 12 amino acids. The V and J ends lost 3 bases and 5 bases respectively, with 7 bases between them. The germline V gene has CDR1 LNHDA and CDR2 SQIVND (reference sequence). CDR3: CASSMRGYGYTF. In nucleotides, the CDR3 is TGTGCCAGTAGTATGAGGGGGTATGGCTACACCTTC.

V and J are TRBV2 and TRBJ2-3, with TRBD1 identical over 11 bases. Germline V gene data show CDR1 as SNHLY and CDR2 as FYNNEI. There are 16 residues in the CDR3. Germline trimming cut 10 bases from V and 6 bases from J; bases unmatched to any gene: 15. CDR3 sequence (DNA): TGTGCCATACGGAGGAATCCGGGACAGGGGGGGGATACGCAGTATTTT. Translation gives CAIRRNPGQGGDTQYF.